This entry lists 12 T cell receptor beta chains sequenced from one sample in a study of T cells in Graves' hyperthyroidism and ophthalmopathy. There were TCR beta CDR3 regions amplified from RNA transcripts. The TCR CDR3 first-round RT-PCR relied on the HTBI primer set. One entry per CDR3 protein, called by TCRdb with MiXCR from the multiplex PCR reads. This sample has about 460,000 distinct CDR3 sequences; under 25% occur once, and the top ten carry around 50%. The source material was blood. Every receptor here comes from a woman aged 70-85 years with Graves' ophthalmopathy.

This clonotype was found a few times. V gene TRBV7-9 combines with J gene TRBJ2-1; D gene ambiguous. CDR1 and CDR2 from the germline V gene are SEHNR and FQNEAQ (reference sequence). The CDR3 consists of 15 residues. Trimming removed 5 bases from V and 0 bases from J, with 11 bases in between. This CDR3 is CASSPPVSSYNEQFF. CDR3 nucleotide sequence: TGTGCCAGCAGCCCGCCAGTAAGCTCCTACAATGAGCAGTTCTTC.

This chain connects TRBV7-2 to TRBJ2-5; a weak D match, TRBD2 (8 bases). The CDR3 has 15 amino acids. V lost 5 bases and J lost 5, with 18 bases in between. The germline V gene encodes CDR1 SGHTA and CDR2 FQGNSA. The CDR3 here is CASSTNRGGRETQYF. CDR3 nucleotides: TGTGCCAGCAGCACTAACAGGGGCGGGAGGGAGACCCAGTACTTC.

The chain uses TRBV24-1 and TRBJ1-2; D call uncertain. CDR1 KGHDR and CDR2 SFDVKD come from the germline V gene. The CDR3 sequence is 18 residues long. Trimming cost V 5 bases and J 4 bases, with 25 bases left between them. The CDR3 loop is CATSVRSLLSVGGYGYTF. The CDR3 region has the DNA TGTGCCACCAGTGTTCGGAGTTTGCTTTCGGTTGGTGGCTATGGCTACACCTTC.

This rearrangement joins TRBV20-1 to TRBJ2-7; unclear D gene. V dropped 5 bases and J dropped 6 bases, with 14 bases sitting between them. Germline V lookup: CDR1 DFQATT, CDR2 SNEGSKA (reference sequence). The CDR3 has 12 residues. The CDR3 coding sequence is TGCAGTGCTTATAATTTAATGGGCGAGCAGTACTTC. It codes for CSAYNLMGEQYF.

This clonotype was found many times. J is TRBJ2-7 and V is TRBV3-1; no clear D. CDR1 LGHDT and CDR2 YNNKEL come from the germline V gene (reference sequence). CDR3 length: 15 amino acids. V lost 0 bases and J 1 base, leaving 10 bases between the germline ends. This CDR3 reads CASSQDIRSSYEQYF. CDR3 nucleotides: TGTGCCAGCAGCCAAGATATCCGGAGTTCCTACGAGCAGTACTTC.

The chain combines TRBV5-8 with TRBJ1-4; D gene unclear. This CDR3 has 14 amino acids. The V gene's germline CDR1 is SGHTS and CDR2 YDEGEE. The germline V and J ends were trimmed by 0 bases and 3 bases, with 6 bases remaining between them. The CDR3 sequence: CASSLGAANEKLFF. CDR3 nucleotides: TGTGCCAGCAGCTTGGGGGCTGCTAATGAAAAACTGTTTTTT.

The V call is TRBV30, the J call TRBJ1-2; 11 bases are a match to TRBD1. From germline, CDR1 is GTSNPN and CDR2 SVGIG (reference sequence). The V segment lost 5 bases and the J segment 0 bases; nucleotides outside the gene matches: 2. CDR3 length: 14 amino acids. The CDR3 DNA sequence: TGTGCCTGGGGGGACAGGGGGGCTAACTATGGCTACACCTTC. Encoded protein: CAWGDRGANYGYTF.

There are many counts of this clonotype. The V call is TRBV20-1, the J call TRBJ2-7; D is tentatively TRBD1 or TRBD2 (5 bases each). The CDR3 loop spans 12 amino acids. Trimming stripped 3 bases from V and 6 bases from J, with 12 bases between. CDR1 and CDR2 from the germline V gene are DFQATT and SNEGSKA (reference sequence). Here the CDR3 reads CSARGPSAEQYF. The CDR3 region has the DNA TGCAGTGCTAGGGGACCGTCTGCCGAGCAGTACTTC.

The chain couples TRBV20-1 to TRBJ1-2, with unresolved D. Deletions cut 3 bases from V and 0 bases from J, with 5 bases between. This CDR3 comprises 12 residues. Per germline, CDR1 DFQATT and CDR2 SNEGSKA (reference sequence). DNA of the CDR3: TGCAGTGCTAGCAGCGCTAACTATGGCTACACCTTC. It is translated as CSASSANYGYTF.

This clonotype was recorded at least ten times. V is TRBV7-2 and J is TRBJ1-6; no reliable D call. Germline lookup yields CDR1 SGHTA and CDR2 FQGNSA. This CDR3 is 12 amino acids long. V was clipped by 5 bases and J by 4 bases, with 3 bases between them. The CDR3 DNA is TGTGCCAGCAGCACTTATAATTCACCCCTCCACTTT. Translated, it gives CASSTYNSPLHF.

The chain links TRBV12-3 or TRBV12-4 to TRBJ1-2; D is perhaps TRBD1 (5 bases). This CDR3 is built from 14 residues. The V and J ends lost 5 bases and 2 bases respectively, with 12 bases between them. The CDR3 here is CASSPPGRNYGYTF. CDR3 nucleotides: TGTGCCAGCAGTCCGCCGGGACGGAACTATGGCTACACCTTC.

The chain combines TRBV6-5 with TRBJ2-3; D might be TRBD2 (5 bases). Germline V gives CDR1 MNHEY, CDR2 SVGAGI. V lost 5 bases and J 1 base, leaving 10 bases between the germline ends. CDR3 length: 14 residues. The CDR3 region has the DNA TGTGCCAGCAGTACTAACGGGGGCACAGATACGCAGTATTTT. It encodes CASSTNGGTDTQYF.